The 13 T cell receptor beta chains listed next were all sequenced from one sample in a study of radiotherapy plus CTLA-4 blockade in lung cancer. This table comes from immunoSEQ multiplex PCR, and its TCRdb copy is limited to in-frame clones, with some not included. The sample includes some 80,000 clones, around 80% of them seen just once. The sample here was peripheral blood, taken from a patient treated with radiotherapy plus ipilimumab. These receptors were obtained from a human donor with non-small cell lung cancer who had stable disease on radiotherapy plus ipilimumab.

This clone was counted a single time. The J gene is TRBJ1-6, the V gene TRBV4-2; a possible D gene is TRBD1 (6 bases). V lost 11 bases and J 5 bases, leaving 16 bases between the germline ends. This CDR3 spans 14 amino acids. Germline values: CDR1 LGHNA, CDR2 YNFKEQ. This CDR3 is CAGGGGDNNSPLHF. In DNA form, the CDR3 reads TGTGCCGGCGGAGGGGGGGACAATAATTCACCCCTCCACTTT.

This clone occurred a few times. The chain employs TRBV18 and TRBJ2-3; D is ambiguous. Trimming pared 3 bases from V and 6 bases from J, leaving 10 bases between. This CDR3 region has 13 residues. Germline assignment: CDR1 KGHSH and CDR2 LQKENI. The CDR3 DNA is TGTGCCAGCTCACCTATCATCGAGGATACGCAGTATTTT. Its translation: CASSPIIEDTQYF.

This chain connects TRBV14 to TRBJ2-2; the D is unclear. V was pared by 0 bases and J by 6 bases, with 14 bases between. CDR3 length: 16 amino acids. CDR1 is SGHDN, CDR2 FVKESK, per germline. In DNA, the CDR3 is TGTGCCAGCAGCCAAGATCTTGGGGAAGTCCCCGGGGAGCTGTTTTTT. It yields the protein CASSQDLGEVPGELFF.

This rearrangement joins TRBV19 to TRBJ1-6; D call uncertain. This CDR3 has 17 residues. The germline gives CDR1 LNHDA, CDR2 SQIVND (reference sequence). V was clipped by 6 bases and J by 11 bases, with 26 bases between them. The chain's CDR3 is CASRPSVGHPGGAPLHF. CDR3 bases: TGTGCCAGTAGGCCCTCAGTGGGCCACCCGGGAGGCGCACCCCTCCACTTT.

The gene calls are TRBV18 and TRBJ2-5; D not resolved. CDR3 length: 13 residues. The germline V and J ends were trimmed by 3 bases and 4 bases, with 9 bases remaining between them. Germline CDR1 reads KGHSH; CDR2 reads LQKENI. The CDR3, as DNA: TGTGCCAGCTCACCCAAAAGGATAGAGACCCAGTACTTC. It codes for CASSPKRIETQYF.

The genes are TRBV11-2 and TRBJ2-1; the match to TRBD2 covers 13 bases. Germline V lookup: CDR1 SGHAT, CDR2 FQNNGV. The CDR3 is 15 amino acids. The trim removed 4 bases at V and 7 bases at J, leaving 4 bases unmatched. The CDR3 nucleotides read TGTGCCAGCAGCTCCTGGACTAGCGGGAGAAATGAGCAGTTCTTC. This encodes CASSSWTSGRNEQFF.

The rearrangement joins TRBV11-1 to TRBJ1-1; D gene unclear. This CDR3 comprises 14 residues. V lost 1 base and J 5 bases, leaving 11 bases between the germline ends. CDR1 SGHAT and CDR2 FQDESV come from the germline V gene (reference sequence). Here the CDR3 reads CASSLGLGGTEAFF. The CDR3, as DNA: TGTGCCAGCAGCTTAGGGCTGGGTGGGACTGAAGCTTTCTTT.

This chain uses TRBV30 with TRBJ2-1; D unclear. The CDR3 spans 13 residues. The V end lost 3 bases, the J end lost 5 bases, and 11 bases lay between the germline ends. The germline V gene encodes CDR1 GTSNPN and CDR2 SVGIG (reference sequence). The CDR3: CAWSGSRNNEQFF. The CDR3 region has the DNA TGTGCCTGGAGCGGTTCACGGAACAATGAGCAGTTCTTC.

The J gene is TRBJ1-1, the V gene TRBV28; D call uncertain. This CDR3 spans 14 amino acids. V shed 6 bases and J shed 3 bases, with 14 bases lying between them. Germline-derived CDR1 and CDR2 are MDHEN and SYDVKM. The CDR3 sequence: CASSDVGSHTEAFF. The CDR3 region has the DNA TGTGCCAGCAGCGATGTAGGATCCCACACTGAAGCTTTCTTT.

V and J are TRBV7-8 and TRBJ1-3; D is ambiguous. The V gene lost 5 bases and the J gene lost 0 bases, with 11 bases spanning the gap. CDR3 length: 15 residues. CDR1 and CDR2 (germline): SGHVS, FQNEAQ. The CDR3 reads CASSADGRSGNTIYF. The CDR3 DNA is TGTGCCAGCAGCGCGGACGGACGCTCTGGAAACACCATATATTTT.

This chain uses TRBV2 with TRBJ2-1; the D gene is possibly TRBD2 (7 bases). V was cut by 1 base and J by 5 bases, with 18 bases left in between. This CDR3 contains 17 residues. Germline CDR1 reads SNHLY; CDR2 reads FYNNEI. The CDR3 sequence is CASSEGGGLRFNNEQFF. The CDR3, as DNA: TGTGCCAGCAGTGAAGGGGGGGGGCTGAGGTTCAACAATGAGCAGTTCTTC.

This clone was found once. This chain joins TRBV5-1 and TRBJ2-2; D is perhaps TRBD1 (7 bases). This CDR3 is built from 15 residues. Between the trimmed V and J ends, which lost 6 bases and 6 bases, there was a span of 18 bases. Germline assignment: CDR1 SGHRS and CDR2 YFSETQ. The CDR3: CASNGQGGKAGELFF. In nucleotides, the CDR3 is TGCGCCAGCAATGGGCAGGGGGGCAAAGCCGGGGAGCTGTTTTTT.

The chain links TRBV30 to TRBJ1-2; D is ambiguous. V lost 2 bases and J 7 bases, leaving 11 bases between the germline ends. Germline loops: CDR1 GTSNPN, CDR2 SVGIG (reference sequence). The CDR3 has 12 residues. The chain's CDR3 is CAWSPSRFGYTF. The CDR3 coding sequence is TGTGCCTGGAGTCCATCCAGGTTTGGCTACACCTTC.